This T cell receptor beta chain was found in a study of blood T cell repertoires in COVID-19. The germline V and J ends were trimmed by 0 bases and 0 bases, with 21 bases remaining between them. The CDR3 spans 19 residues. In germline, CDR1 is SQVTM, CDR2 ANQGSEA. This clone rates as medium-sized. In the original processing: Amplification with reference gene primers provided the estimates of nucleated cell counts. The assay was immunoSEQ multiplex PCR, and TCRdb's table has in-frame clones only and misses some. Clonal size and the V and J genes are those of that table, whereas D and trimming came from the DNA. The sample carries roughly 700,000 clones, around 90% recorded once.

The sequenced sample was peripheral blood. The rearrangement links TRBV29-1 to TRBJ1-3; D remains unclear. The clonotype originates from a woman younger than 35 with acute or convalescent COVID-19. The CDR3 coding sequence is TGCAGCGTTGAAGATCTTGTCGGGAACGAAATCCTCTCTGGAAACACCATATATTTT. Residues: CSVEDLVGNEILSGNTIYF.